This T cell receptor (beta chain) was observed in a study of shared clonotypes between healthy human individuals. Study-wide points: In four donors, about 5% of naive CD4 clonotypes appeared in common.

Authors' analysis steps: Filtering was not the same, since immunoSEQ gave junction-only sequences without quality scores. The data were produced by immunoSEQ multiplex PCR, yet TCRdb's version contains in-frame clones alone and is incomplete. V and J calls plus clone size are reproduced from that table; the DNA served to infer D and trimming. This sample has 660,000 or so clones; about 95% occur once, and the top ten carry roughly 0.1%. CDR1 and CDR2 from the germline V gene are MNHNS and SASEGT. V lost 0 bases and J lost 1, with 15 bases in between. There are 17 residues in the CDR3. It was CD45RO-negative cells, positively selected for CCR7, that made up naive CD8 cells, with terminally differentiated effector memory CD45RA+ cells excluded. Donors, healthy HIV-negative adults, lacked recent acute infections or vaccinations. About this clone itself: Its antigen is still unknown.

V and J are TRBV6-1 and TRBJ1-1; tentatively, D is TRBD1 (6 bases). This TCR was recovered from a young woman in good health. Source material: naive CD8+ T cells sorted from blood. The CDR3 DNA sequence: TGTGCCAGCAGTGAAGCGGAGCAGGGGCTAGCGAACACTGAAGCTTTCTTT. Protein sequence: CASSEAEQGLANTEAFF.